The 13 T cell receptor beta chains listed next were all sequenced from one sample in a study of T cells in Graves' hyperthyroidism and ophthalmopathy. Amplification of TCR beta CDR3 regions was performed using RNA transcripts as template. The HTBI primer set was used in a first-round RT-PCR of the TCR CDR3. A single record per CDR3 protein comes from TCRdb applying MiXCR to the multiplex PCR reads. The sample has hundreds of thousands of distinct CDR3 sequences; approximately 42% are singletons. The sample taken for sequencing was peripheral blood or thyroid tissue (not recorded which). These receptors all come from an adult man with Graves' disease, either hyperthyroidism or ophthalmopathy (not recorded which).

This clonotype was found many times. The rearrangement uses TRBV5-1 and TRBJ1-1; unclear D gene. The CDR3 spans 14 residues. V was pared by 5 bases and J by 0 bases, with 11 bases between. Germline V gene lookup returns CDR1 SGHRS and CDR2 YFSETQ. The CDR3 loop reads CASRLDAMNTEAFF. The CDR3 DNA is TGCGCCAGCAGACTGGACGCTATGAACACTGAAGCTTTCTTT.

The chain links TRBV14 to TRBJ1-2; D is perhaps TRBD1 (6 bases). From germline, CDR1 is SGHDN and CDR2 FVKESK. Deletions cut 5 bases from V and 7 bases from J, with 14 bases between. The CDR3 totals 13 residues. CDR3 DNA: TGTGCCAGCAGCACAGGGTTCCCGAGTGGCTACACCTTC. Its protein product is CASSTGFPSGYTF.

This clonotype occurred many times. The chain uses TRBV15 and TRBJ2-7; 7 nucleotides align to TRBD2. Germline CDR1 and CDR2: LNHNV and YYDKDF (reference sequence). The junction had 4 bases not matched to a gene; V was cut back by 5 bases and J by 0 bases. The CDR3 extends over 14 amino acids. CDR3 in amino acids: CATSAGGSSYEQYF. In nucleotides, the CDR3 is TGTGCCACCAGCGCTGGCGGGAGCTCCTACGAGCAGTACTTC.

The rearrangement links TRBV29-1 to TRBJ1-1; maybe TRBD1 (5 bases). CDR1 is SQVTM and CDR2 is ANQGSEA in the germline V gene. V shed 8 bases and J shed 11 bases, with 27 bases lying between them. The CDR3 length is 14 residues. The CDR3, as DNA: TGCAGCTTAGGGACCGCGGGCGACGGAAGAAAGGCTTTCTTT. Translating gives CSLGTAGDGRKAFF.

This chain joins TRBV27 and TRBJ1-1; 7 bases map to TRBD1. The CDR3 has 14 amino acids. V shed 0 bases, J shed 5 bases, and the junction held 3 bases outside the gene matches. Germline CDR1 reads MNHEY; CDR2 reads SMNVEV (reference sequence). The CDR3 sequence is CASSLSYRGTEAFF. For the CDR3, the DNA is TGTGCCAGCAGTTTATCCTACAGGGGAACTGAAGCTTTCTTT.

The V gene is TRBV6-5, the J gene TRBJ1-1; D gene unclear. This CDR3 has 13 amino acids. The germline V gene has CDR1 MNHEY and CDR2 SVGAGI. V was pared by 2 bases and J by 1 base, with 5 bases between. CDR3 loop: CASSYTRNTEAFF. The CDR3 DNA reads TGTGCCAGCAGTTACACGCGGAACACTGAAGCTTTCTTT.

The chain is built from TRBV24-1 and TRBJ2-1; D may be TRBD1 (6 bases). The CDR3 contains 15 residues. CDR1 is KGHDR, CDR2 SFDVKD, per germline. Trimming stripped 7 bases from V and 5 bases from J, with 17 bases between. This CDR3 reads CATSEQGRQHNEQFF. The DNA for the CDR3 is TGTGCCACCAGCGAACAGGGACGGCAACACAATGAGCAGTTCTTC.

The genes are TRBV7-9 and TRBJ2-7; no clear D. Germline-derived CDR1 and CDR2 are SEHNR and FQNEAQ (reference sequence). V was cut by 1 base and J by 6 bases, with 10 bases left in between. The CDR3 runs 13 residues. CDR3 residues: CASSLGPILEQYF. The CDR3, as DNA: TGTGCCAGCAGCTTAGGACCGATCCTCGAGCAGTACTTC.

This clonotype was detected ten times or more. This chain links TRBV29-1 with TRBJ1-2; a weak D match, TRBD1 (5 bases). V dropped 3 bases and J dropped 4 bases, with 12 bases sitting between them. The CDR3 is 13 amino acids. Germline CDR1 SQVTM, CDR2 ANQGSEA. This CDR3 reads CSVDMGLAYGYTF. Written as DNA, the CDR3 is TGCAGCGTTGATATGGGGCTGGCCTATGGCTACACCTTC.

The V gene is TRBV29-1, the J gene TRBJ1-2, with 7 bases that match TRBD1. CDR1 is SQVTM, CDR2 ANQGSEA, per germline. V was pared by 2 bases and J by 4 bases, with 7 bases of the junction left unmatched. The CDR3 extends over 14 amino acids. The CDR3: CSVEWNRGIYGYTF. The CDR3 bases are TGCAGCGTTGAATGGAACAGGGGCATCTATGGCTACACCTTC. Looking up the rest from reference TRBV29-1 and TRBJ1-2 gives the full variable domain: SAVISQKPSRDICQRGTSLTIQCQVDSQVTMMFWYRQQPGQSLTLIATANQGSEATYESGFVIDKFPISRPNLTFSTLTVSNMSPEDSSIYLCSVEWNRGIYGYTFGSGTRLTVV.

This clonotype was seen at least ten times. The chain links TRBV29-1 to TRBJ1-4; D perhaps matches TRBD1 (6 bases). The germline V gene encodes CDR1 SQVTM and CDR2 ANQGSEA. The CDR3 is 13 residues long. Trimming stripped 5 bases from V and 5 bases from J, with 12 bases between. For the CDR3, the DNA is TGCAGCGTTATGGAGCAGGGGAATGAAAAACTGTTTTTT. Its translation is CSVMEQGNEKLFF. The variable domain in full, with the rest retrieved from reference TRBV29-1 and TRBJ1-4, is SAVISQKPSRDICQRGTSLTIQCQVDSQVTMMFWYRQQPGQSLTLIATANQGSEATYESGFVIDKFPISRPNLTFSTLTVSNMSPEDSSIYLCSVMEQGNEKLFFGSGTQLSVL.

V usage is TRBV25-1 and J usage is TRBJ2-6, with D possibly being TRBD1 (6 bases). CDR3 length: 16 amino acids. The V and J ends lost 4 bases and 2 bases respectively, with 12 bases between them. The germline CDR1 and CDR2 sequences are MGHDK and SYGVNS. The CDR3, as DNA: TGTGCCAGCAGTGCTGTCCCAGGGGCTGGGGCCAACGTCCTGACTTTC. The encoded protein is CASSAVPGAGANVLTF.

This clonotype was counted only a few times. V gene TRBV12-3 or TRBV12-4 combines with J gene TRBJ2-5; 10 nucleotides line up with TRBD2. The length of the CDR3 is 19 residues. V lost 6 bases and J lost 5; bases outside the gene matches: 21. The CDR3 sequence: CASSRPPSGLAIRGETQYF. The CDR3 DNA reads TGTGCCAGCAGCCGTCCTCCGTCGGGACTAGCGATCCGAGGGGAGACCCAGTACTTC.